This TCR beta chain was documented in a study of T cells in Graves' hyperthyroidism and ophthalmopathy. A Clinical Activity Score of at least 3, a NOSPECS grade of at least 4 and a duration under 3 months were recorded in the ophthalmopathy patients. Extraction of PBMCs used 8.5 to 10 ml of fresh peripheral blood. RNA transcripts were the template for amplifying TCR beta CDR3 regions. HTBI primers were used for first-round RT-PCR of the TCR CDR3. A single record per CDR3 protein comes from TCRdb applying MiXCR to the multiplex PCR reads. The sample lists almost 500,000 distinct CDR3 sequences; about 22% were seen once. This CDR3 has 17 amino acids. V was clipped by 8 bases and J by 1 base, with 21 bases between them. Germline V gives CDR1 MNHNS, CDR2 SASEGT.

The receptor was isolated from a woman aged 70-85 years with Graves' ophthalmopathy. The sequenced sample was blood. This rearrangement joins TRBV6-1 to TRBJ1-5; D remains unclear. The CDR3 DNA reads TGTGCCAGCCGAAGGCACGGCCGTAGTTCAAGCAATCAGCCCCAGCATTTT. It yields the protein CASRRHGRSSSNQPQHF.